The source of this TCR beta chain is a study of beta chain features in type 1 diabetes. Since all of the isolated RNA was reverse transcribed, expressed TCRB transcripts were what got sequenced. Data came from immunoSEQ multiplex PCR; TCRdb stores just in-frame clones and leaves some out. This table has fewer than 650,000 clones, less than 20% appearing once. Germline V gives CDR1 SGHTA, CDR2 FQGNSA. The CDR3 loop spans 16 amino acids. Trimming removed 5 bases at V and 0 bases at J, with 11 bases between. The chain uses TRBV7-2 and TRBJ2-6; no definite D call. The sequenced sample consisted of naive CD4+ T cells from blood. The TCR sequence derives from a man aged 18 to 29 in good health. The CDR3 sequence: CASSAGPLSGANVLTF. The CDR3 region has the DNA TGTGCCAGCAGCGCAGGTCCCCTCTCTGGGGCCAACGTCCTGACTTTC.